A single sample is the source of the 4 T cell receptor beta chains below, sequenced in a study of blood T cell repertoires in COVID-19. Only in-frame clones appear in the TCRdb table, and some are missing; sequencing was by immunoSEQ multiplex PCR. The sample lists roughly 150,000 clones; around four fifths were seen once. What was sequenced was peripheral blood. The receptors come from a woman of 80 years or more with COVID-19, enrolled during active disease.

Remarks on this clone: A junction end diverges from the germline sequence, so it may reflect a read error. CDR3 DNA sequence: TGTGCCAGCAGCACAAAAACCGACTTGGAGCTAAACTTC. As protein: CASSTKTDLELNF. This chain links TRBV5-6 with TRBJ2-7, with unresolved D. The CDR3 runs 13 residues. Per the germline V gene, CDR1 is SGHDT and CDR2 is YYEEEE.

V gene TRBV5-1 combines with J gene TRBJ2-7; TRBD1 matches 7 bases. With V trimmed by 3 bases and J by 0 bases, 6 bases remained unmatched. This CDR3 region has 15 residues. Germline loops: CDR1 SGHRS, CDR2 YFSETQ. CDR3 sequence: CASSSQGDLSYEQYF. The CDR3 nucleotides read TGCGCCAGCAGCTCGCAGGGGGATCTCTCCTACGAGCAGTACTTC.

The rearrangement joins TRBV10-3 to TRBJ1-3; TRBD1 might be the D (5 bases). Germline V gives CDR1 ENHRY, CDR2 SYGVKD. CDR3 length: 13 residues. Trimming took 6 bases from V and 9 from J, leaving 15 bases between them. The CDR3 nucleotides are TGTGCCATCAGCGAGGACACCTACAGCACCATATATTTT. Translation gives CAISEDTYSTIYF.

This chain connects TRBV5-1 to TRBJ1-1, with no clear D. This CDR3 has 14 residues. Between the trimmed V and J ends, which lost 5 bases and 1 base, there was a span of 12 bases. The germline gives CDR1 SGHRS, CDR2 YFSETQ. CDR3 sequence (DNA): TGCGCCAGCAGAGAGTCCTTACGGAACACTGAAGCTTTCTTT. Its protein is CASRESLRNTEAFF.